The clone carrying this T cell receptor (beta chain) appeared a few times. This sample is part of a study of T-cell reconstitution after alpha-beta-depleted transplantation in children. Germline values: CDR1 SGHTA, CDR2 FQGTGA. The germline V and J ends were trimmed by 5 bases and 4 bases, with 22 bases remaining between them. This CDR3 is built from 17 residues. During its preparation, the TCRbeta library received unique molecular identifiers. TCRdb itself ran the PCR reads through MiXCR, one entry per CDR3 protein. The sample includes about 420,000 distinct CDR3 sequences, under 13% seen only once; the top ten take approximately 5%.

The chain is built from TRBV7-3 and TRBJ2-3, with TRBD1 as a possible D gene (5 bases). This material consisted of PBMCs from the stem cell graft donor, taken from the stem cell graft. The receptor was isolated from a human donor who donated a stem cell graft to a child with acute myeloid leukemia. The DNA of the CDR3 is TGTGCCAGCAGCGCTAAAGACACCACGACAGACCCAGATACGCAGTATTTT. Residues: CASSAKDTTTDPDTQYF.